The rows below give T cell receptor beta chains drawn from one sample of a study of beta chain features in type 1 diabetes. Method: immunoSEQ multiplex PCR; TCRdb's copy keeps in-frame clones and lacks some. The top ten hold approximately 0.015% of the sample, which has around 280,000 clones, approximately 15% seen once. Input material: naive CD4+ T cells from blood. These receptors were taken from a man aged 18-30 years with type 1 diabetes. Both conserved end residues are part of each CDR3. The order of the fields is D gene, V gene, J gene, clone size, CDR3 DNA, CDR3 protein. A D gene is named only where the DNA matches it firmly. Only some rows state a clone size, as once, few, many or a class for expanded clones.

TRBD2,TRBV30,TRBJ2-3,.,TGTGCCTGGAGTGGCTTTGGGACTAGCGGGAGGGCCCTAAATACGCAGTATTTT,CAWSGFGTSGRALNTQYF
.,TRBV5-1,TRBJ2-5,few,TGCGCCAGCAACCGGGGGGAGACCCAGTACTTC,CASNRGETQYF
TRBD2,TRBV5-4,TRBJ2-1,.,TGTGCCAGCAGCTTACATAGCGGGAGCTCCTACAATGAGCAGTTCTTC,CASSLHSGSSYNEQFF
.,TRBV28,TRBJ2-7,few,TGTGCCAGCACCGACAGAGCCTACGAGCAGTACTTC,CASTDRAYEQYF
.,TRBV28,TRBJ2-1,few,TGTGCCAGCAGTTTATTCAGGAAAGGCAATGAGCAGTTCTTC,CASSLFRKGNEQFF
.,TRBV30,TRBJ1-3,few,TGTGCCTGGAGCGTCGCTGGAAACACCATATATTTT,CAWSVAGNTIYF
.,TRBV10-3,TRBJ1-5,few,TGTGCCACCAAACGGGGTGGTCAGCCCCAGCATTTT,CATKRGGQPQHF
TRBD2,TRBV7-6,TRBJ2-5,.,TGTGCCAGCAGCTTAGCGTGGGGGGGGAGAGAGACCCAGTACTTC,CASSLAWGGRETQYF
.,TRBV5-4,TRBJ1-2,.,TGTGCCAGCAGCTTGGGCCGGCAAGGGGACAATGGCTACACCTTC,CASSLGRQGDNGYTF
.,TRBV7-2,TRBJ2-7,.,TGTGCCAGCAGCCTGACAGGTCTAAAAGGGAACGAGCAGTACTTC,CASSLTGLKGNEQYF
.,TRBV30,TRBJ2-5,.,TGTGCCTGGTCCAGACAGGTCCAAGAGACCCAGTACTTC,CAWSRQVQETQYF
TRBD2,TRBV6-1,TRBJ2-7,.,TGTGCCAGCAGTGAGCCAGCGGGATCCCCCTACGAGCAGTACTTC,CASSEPAGSPYEQYF
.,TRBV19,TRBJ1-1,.,TGTGCCAGTCTGGGGGGAGTTACTGAAGCTTTCTTT,CASLGGVTEAFF
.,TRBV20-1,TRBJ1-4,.,TGCCGAGCCGGGACTAATGAAAAACTGTTTTTT,CRAGTNEKLFF
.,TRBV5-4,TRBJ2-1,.,TGTGCCAGCAGCTTGGGCTCCAGTCCCAATGAGCAGTTCTTC,CASSLGSSPNEQFF
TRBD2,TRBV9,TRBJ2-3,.,TGTGCCAGCAGCGTAGGGCTAGCGGGAGTGCCAGATACGCAGTATTTT,CASSVGLAGVPDTQYF
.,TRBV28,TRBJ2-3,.,TGTGCCAGCAGTCTACTTTATGGGGCGAGCACAGATACGCAGTATTTT,CASSLLYGASTDTQYF
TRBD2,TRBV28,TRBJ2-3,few,TGTGCCAGCAGATGGAGACTAGCCCCGGTGTCGGATACGCAGTATTTT,CASRWRLAPVSDTQYF
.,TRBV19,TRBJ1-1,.,TGTGCCAGTAGTGGCCGGGGAACTGAAGCTTTCTTT,CASSGRGTEAFF
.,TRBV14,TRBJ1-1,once,TGTGCCAGCAGCCAAGATGGGGGCTTTTGGGGGGGCACTGAAGCTTTCTTT,CASSQDGGFWGGTEAFF
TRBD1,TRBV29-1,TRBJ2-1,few,TGCAGCGTTGTTATACAGGGGTTTTCAGATGAGCAGTTCTTC,CSVVIQGFSDEQFF
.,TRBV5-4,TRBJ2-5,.,TGTGCCAGCAGCGGACCGGGGAAAGAGACCCAGTACTTC,CASSGPGKETQYF
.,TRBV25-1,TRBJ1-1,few,TGTGCCAGCAGACCCCTCGACGGGTTGAGAGCTTTCTTT,CASRPLDGLRAFF
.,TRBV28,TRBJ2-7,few,TGTGCCAGCAGGGGGACTGTCCCCTACGAGCAGTACTTC,CASRGTVPYEQYF
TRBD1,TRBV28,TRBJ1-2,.,TGTGCCAGCAGGAACCCCGGGACAGGGGATGGCTACACCTTC,CASRNPGTGDGYTF
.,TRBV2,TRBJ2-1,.,TGTGCCAGCATGTATCTGTCGGGAGTTGGCGATGAGCAGTTCTTC,CASMYLSGVGDEQFF
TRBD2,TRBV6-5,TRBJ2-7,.,TGTGCCAGCAGTCGCCAGCGGGAACGCTACGAGCAGTACTTC,CASSRQRERYEQYF
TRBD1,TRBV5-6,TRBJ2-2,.,TGTGCCAGCAGCCCGGACAGGGCGTTCGACACCGGGGAGCTGTTTTTT,CASSPDRAFDTGELFF
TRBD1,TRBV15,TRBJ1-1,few,TGTGCCGTCGACAGGGGGACGTTCACTGAAGCTTTCTTT,CAVDRGTFTEAFF
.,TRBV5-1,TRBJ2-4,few,TGCGCCAGCAGCTTGGCCAATGGGGGCCAGGGAGCCAAAAACATTCAGTACTTC,CASSLANGGQGAKNIQYF
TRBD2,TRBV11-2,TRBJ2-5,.,TGTGCCAGCAGCCCATCCCCGTGGTCGGGGGGGGGTCGGGAGACCCAGTACTTC,CASSPSPWSGGGRETQYF
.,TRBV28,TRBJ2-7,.,TGTGCCAGTTGGGGGCAGGGGAGAAACGAGCAGTACTTC,CASWGQGRNEQYF
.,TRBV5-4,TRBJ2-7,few,TGTGCCAGCAGCCTCTTTGGCGGCGACTTCTACGAGCAGTACTTC,CASSLFGGDFYEQYF
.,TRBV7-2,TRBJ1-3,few,TGTGCCAGCAGCACTCATCAGGGCTCTGGAAACACCATATATTTT,CASSTHQGSGNTIYF
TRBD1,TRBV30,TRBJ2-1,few,TGTGCCTGGAGGGCCCACAGGGGTTGGTCCTACAATGAGCAGTTCTTC,CAWRAHRGWSYNEQFF
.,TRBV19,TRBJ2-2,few,TGTGCCAGTAGTAAAAACAGGCTCAAGGCTACGAACACCGGGGAGCTGTTTTTT,CASSKNRLKATNTGELFF
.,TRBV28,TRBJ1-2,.,TGTGCCAGCCTGTGGCCCGCCTTCGGAGGGGATGGCTACACCTTC,CASLWPAFGGDGYTF
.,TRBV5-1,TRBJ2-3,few,TGCGCCAGCAGCTTGACTGTTGATACGCAGTATTTT,CASSLTVDTQYF
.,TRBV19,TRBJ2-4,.,TGTGCCAGTAGCATAGGTTCTCTCAAAAACATTCAGTACTTC,CASSIGSLKNIQYF
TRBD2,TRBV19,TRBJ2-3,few,TGTGCCAGTATGGGTTCACTAGCGGGGGGGACGGGGGCAGATACGCAGTATTTT,CASMGSLAGGTGADTQYF
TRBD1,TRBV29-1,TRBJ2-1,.,TGCAGCGGATACAGGGGGCGGCACAATGAGCAGTTCTTC,CSGYRGRHNEQFF
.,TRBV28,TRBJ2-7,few,TGTGCCAGCAGTCCACCGGACAGGGGACTAGGGGAGCAGTACTTC,CASSPPDRGLGEQYF
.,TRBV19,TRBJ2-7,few,TGTGCCAGTAAATCCCTCCAGACACCCTCCTACGAGCAGTACTTC,CASKSLQTPSYEQYF
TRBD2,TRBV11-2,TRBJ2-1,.,TGTGCCAGCAGCTCCCCTCAGACTAGCGGGGGGGGCAATGAGCAGTTCTTC,CASSSPQTSGGGNEQFF
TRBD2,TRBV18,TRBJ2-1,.,TGTGCCAGCTCCGAAAGCGGGGGGAGCTACAATGAGCAGTTCTTC,CASSESGGSYNEQFF
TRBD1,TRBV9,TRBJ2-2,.,TGTGCCAGCAGCGGACAGGGGGCGGGAACCGGGGAGCTGTTTTTT,CASSGQGAGTGELFF
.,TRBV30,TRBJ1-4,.,TGTGCCTGGAGTGTAAGCGGTAGGGAAAAACTGTTTTTT,CAWSVSGREKLFF
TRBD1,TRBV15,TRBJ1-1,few,TGTGCCACCAGCAGAGGGGTGGCAGGGGGCACTGAAGCTTTCTTT,CATSRGVAGGTEAFF
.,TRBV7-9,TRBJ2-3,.,TGTGCCAGCAGCCTTCTCAGCGGGGATACGCAGTATTTT,CASSLLSGDTQYF
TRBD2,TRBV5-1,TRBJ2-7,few,TGCGCCAGCAGCCCCTGGCCCGGGGGGGCGGTCGAGCAGTACTTC,CASSPWPGGAVEQYF
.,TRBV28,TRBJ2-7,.,TGTGCCAGCAGTTTACGGTCGTCCTACGAGCAGTACTTC,CASSLRSSYEQYF
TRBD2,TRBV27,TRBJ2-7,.,TGTGCCAGCAGTCCCCTGGGCGGGGGGGCCTACGAGCAGTACTTC,CASSPLGGGAYEQYF
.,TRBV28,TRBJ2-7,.,TGTGCCAGCCGGGGGAGCTCCTACGAGCAGTACTTC,CASRGSSYEQYF
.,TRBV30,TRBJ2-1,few,TGTGCCTGGAGTGTCCAGGGGAATGACAATGAGCAGTTCTTC,CAWSVQGNDNEQFF